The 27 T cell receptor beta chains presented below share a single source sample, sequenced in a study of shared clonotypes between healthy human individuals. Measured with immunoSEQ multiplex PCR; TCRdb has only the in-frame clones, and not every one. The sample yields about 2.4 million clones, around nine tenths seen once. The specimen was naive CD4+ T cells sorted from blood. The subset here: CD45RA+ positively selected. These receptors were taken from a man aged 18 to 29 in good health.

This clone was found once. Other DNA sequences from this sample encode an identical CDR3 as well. The CDR3: CASSIGKETQYF. Written as DNA, the CDR3 is TGTGCCAGTAGTATAGGAAAAGAGACCCAGTACTTC. The V call is TRBV19, the J call TRBJ2-5; no definite D call. The ends were cut back, 1 base at V and 3 bases at J, with 3 bases in the middle. Germline CDR1 reads LNHDA; CDR2 reads SQIVND (reference sequence). The CDR3 covers 12 residues.

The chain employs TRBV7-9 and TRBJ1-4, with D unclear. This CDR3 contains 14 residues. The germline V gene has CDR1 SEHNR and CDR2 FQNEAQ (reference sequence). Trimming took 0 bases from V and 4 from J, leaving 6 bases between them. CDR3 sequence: CASSLAAFNEKLFF. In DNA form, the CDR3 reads TGTGCCAGCAGCTTAGCGGCGTTTAATGAAAAACTGTTTTTT.

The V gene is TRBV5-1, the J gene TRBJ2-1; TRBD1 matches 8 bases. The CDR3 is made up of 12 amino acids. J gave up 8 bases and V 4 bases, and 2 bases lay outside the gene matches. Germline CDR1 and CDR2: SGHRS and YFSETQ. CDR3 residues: CASSMDRDEQFF. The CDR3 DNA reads TGCGCCAGCAGCATGGACAGGGATGAGCAGTTCTTC.

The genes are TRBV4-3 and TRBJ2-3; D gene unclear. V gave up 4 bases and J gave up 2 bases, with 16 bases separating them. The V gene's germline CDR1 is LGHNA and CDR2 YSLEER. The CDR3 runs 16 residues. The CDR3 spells CASSLLWPTSTDTQYF. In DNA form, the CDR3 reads TGCGCCAGCAGCCTATTGTGGCCGACATCCACAGATACGCAGTATTTT.

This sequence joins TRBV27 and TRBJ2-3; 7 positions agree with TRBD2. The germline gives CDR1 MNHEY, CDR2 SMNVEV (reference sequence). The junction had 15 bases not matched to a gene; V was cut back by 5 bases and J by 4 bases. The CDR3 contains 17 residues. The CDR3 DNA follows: TGTGCCAGCAGTCATGGTGGCGGGAGCAGTAGCGCAGATACGCAGTATTTT. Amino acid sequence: CASSHGGGSSSADTQYF.

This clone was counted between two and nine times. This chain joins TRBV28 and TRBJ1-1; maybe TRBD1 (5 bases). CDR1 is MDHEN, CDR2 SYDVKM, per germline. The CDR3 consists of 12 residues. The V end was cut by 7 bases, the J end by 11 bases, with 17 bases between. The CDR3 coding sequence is TGTGCCAGCACCCGGCCACAGGAGAAGGCTTTCTTT. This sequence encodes CASTRPQEKAFF.

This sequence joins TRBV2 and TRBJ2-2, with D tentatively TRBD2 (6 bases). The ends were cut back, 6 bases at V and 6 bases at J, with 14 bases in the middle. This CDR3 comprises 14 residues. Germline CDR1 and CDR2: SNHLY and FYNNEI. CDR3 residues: CASRATGGSGELFF. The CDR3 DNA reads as TGTGCCAGCAGGGCTACTGGGGGGTCCGGGGAGCTGTTTTTT.

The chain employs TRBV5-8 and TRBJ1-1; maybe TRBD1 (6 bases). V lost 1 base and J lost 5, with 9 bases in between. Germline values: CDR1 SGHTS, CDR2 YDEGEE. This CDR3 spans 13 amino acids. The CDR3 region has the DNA TGTGCCAGCAGCTTGACCGGGACAACTGAAGCTTTCTTT. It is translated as CASSLTGTTEAFF.

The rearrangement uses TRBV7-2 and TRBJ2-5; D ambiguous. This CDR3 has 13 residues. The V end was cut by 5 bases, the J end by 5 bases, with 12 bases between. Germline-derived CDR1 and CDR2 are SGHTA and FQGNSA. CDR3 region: CASSISLLETQYF. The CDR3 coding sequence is TGTGCCAGCAGCATCTCCCTTTTGGAGACCCAGTACTTC.

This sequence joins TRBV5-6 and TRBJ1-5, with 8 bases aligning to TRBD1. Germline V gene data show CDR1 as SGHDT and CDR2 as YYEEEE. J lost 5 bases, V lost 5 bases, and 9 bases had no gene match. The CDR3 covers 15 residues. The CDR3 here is CASSTFGTGDQPQHF. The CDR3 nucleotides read TGTGCCAGCAGTACTTTCGGGACAGGTGATCAGCCCCAGCATTTT.

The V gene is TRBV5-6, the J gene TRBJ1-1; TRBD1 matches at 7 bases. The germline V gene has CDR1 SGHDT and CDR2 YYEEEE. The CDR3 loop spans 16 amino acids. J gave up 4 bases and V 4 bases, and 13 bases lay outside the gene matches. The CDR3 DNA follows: TGTGCCAGCAGCGAATACGGGACAGAGATCGCCACTGAAGCTTTCTTT. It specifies CASSEYGTEIATEAFF.

The CDR3 region is CASSYDGGTNEKLFF. The CDR3, as DNA: TGTGCCAGCAGCTATGATGGGGGGACTAATGAAAAACTGTTTTTT. The chain combines TRBV5-4 with TRBJ1-4; tentatively, D is TRBD1 (5 bases). The V end was cut by 3 bases, the J end by 2 bases, with 11 bases between. The CDR3 is 15 residues long. Germline lookup yields CDR1 SGHNT and CDR2 YYREEE (reference sequence).

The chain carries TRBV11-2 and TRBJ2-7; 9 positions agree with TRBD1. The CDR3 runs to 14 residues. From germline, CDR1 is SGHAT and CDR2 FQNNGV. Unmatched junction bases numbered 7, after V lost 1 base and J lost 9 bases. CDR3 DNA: TGTGCCAGCAGCTTAGTACAGGGGGCATTGGTGCAGTACTTC. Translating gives CASSLVQGALVQYF.

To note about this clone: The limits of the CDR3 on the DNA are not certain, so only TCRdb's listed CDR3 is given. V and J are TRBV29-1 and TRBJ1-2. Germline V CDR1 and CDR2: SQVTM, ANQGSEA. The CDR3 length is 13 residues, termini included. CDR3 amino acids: CSVEVWRGTGYTF.

The CDR3 nucleotides read TGCGCCAGCAGCTTCGGGACCCTAGGAACCAAAAACATTCAGTACTTC. This codes for CASSFGTLGTKNIQYF. The genes are TRBV5-1 and TRBJ2-4, with D possibly being TRBD1 or TRBD2 (5 bases each). In germline, CDR1 is SGHRS, CDR2 YFSETQ. CDR3 length equals 16 residues. V lost 2 bases to trimming and J lost 2 bases, with 14 bases between them. The full variable domain, completed using reference TRBV5-1 and TRBJ2-4, is KAGVTQTPRYLIKTRGQQVTLSCSPISGHRSVSWYQQTPGQGLQFLFEYFSETQRNKGNFPGRFSGRQFSNSRSEMNVSTLELGDSALYLCASSFGTLGTKNIQYFGAGTRLSVL.

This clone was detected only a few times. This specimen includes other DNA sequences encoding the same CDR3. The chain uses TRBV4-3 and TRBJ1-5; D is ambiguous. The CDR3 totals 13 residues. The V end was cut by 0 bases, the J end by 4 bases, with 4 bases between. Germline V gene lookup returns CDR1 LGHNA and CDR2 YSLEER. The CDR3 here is CASSQESNQPQHF. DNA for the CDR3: TGCGCCAGCAGCCAAGAGAGTAATCAGCCCCAGCATTTT.

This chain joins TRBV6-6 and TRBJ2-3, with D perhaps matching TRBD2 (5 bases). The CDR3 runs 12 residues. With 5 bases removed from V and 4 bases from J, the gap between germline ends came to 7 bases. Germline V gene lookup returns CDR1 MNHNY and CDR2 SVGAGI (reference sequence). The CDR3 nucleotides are TGTGCCAGCAGTCTCGGGGCAGATACGCAGTATTTT. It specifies CASSLGADTQYF.

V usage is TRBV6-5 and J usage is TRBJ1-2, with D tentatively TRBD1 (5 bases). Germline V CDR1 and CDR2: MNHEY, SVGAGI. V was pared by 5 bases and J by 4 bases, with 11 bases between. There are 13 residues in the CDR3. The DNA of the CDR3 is TGTGCCAGCAGTAGGGAGGGGACCTATGGCTACACCTTC. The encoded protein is CASSREGTYGYTF.

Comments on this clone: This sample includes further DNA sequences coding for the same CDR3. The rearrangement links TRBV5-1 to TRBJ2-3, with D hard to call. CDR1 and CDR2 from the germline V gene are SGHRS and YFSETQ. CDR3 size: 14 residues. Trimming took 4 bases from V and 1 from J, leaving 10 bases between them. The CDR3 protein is CASSPGGGTDTQYF. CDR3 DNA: TGCGCCAGCAGCCCGGGCGGAGGCACAGATACGCAGTATTTT.

In nucleotides, the CDR3 is TGCGCCAGCAGCTTGGTGCCCGGGGGCGTTTTCGAGCAGTTCTTC. This translates into CASSLVPGGVFEQFF. The V call is TRBV5-1, the J call TRBJ2-1; D may correspond to TRBD1 or TRBD2 (6 bases each). CDR3 size: 15 residues. Trimming shortened V by 0 bases and J by 10 bases, and 17 bases separated the two germline ends. CDR1 is SGHRS, CDR2 YFSETQ, per germline.

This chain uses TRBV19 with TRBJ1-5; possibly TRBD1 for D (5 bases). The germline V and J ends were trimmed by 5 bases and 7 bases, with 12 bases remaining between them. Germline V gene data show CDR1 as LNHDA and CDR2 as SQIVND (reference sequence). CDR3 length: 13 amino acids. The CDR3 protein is CASSAQGNQPQHF. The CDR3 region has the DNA TGTGCCAGTAGTGCCCAGGGTAACCAGCCCCAGCATTTT.

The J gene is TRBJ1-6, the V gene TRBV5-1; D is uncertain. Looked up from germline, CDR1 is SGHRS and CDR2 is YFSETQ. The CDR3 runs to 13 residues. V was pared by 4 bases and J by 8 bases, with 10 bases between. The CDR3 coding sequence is TGCGCCAGCAGCCAGGACGTCTATTCACCCCTCCACTTT. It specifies CASSQDVYSPLHF.

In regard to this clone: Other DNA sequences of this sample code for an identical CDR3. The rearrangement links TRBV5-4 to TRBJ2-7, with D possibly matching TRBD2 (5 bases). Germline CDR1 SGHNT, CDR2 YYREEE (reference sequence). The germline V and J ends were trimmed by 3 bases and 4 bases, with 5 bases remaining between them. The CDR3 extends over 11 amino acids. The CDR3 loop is CASSSGYEQYF. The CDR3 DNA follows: TGTGCCAGCAGCTCGGGATACGAGCAGTACTTC.

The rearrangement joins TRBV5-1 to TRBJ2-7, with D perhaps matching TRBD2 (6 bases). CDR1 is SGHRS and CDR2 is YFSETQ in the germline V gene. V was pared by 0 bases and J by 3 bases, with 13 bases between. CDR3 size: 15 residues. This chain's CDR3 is CASSLEPSAHYEQYF. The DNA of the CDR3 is TGCGCCAGCAGCTTGGAACCTAGCGCCCACTACGAGCAGTACTTC.

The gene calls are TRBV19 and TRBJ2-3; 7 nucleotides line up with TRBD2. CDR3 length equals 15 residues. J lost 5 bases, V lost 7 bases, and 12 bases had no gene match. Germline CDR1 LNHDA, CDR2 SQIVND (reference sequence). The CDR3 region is CASKGRVPGGDTQYF. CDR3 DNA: TGTGCCAGTAAAGGGAGGGTCCCGGGGGGAGATACGCAGTATTTT.

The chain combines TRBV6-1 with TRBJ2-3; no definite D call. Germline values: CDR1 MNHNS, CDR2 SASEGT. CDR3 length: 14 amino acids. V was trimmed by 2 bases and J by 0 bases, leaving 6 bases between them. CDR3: CASSEMVSTDTQYF. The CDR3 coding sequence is TGTGCCAGCAGTGAAATGGTCAGCACAGATACGCAGTATTTT.

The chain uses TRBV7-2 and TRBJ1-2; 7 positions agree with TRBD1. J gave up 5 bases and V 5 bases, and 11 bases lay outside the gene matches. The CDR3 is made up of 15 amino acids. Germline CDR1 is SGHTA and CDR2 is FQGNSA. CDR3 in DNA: TGTGCCAGCAGCATAAGCACAGGGACAGCTTATGGCTACACCTTC. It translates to CASSISTGTAYGYTF.